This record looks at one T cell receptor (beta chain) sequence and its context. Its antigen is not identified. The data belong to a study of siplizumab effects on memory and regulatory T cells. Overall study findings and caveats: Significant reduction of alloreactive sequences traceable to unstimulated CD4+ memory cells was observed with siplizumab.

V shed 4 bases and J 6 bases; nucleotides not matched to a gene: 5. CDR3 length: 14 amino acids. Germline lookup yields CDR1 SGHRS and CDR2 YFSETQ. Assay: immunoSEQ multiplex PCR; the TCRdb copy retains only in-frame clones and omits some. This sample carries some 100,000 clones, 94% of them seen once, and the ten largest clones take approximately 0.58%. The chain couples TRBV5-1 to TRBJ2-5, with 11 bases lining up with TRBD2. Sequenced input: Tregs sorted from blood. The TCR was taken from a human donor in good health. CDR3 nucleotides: TGCGCCAGCAGCGTAGCGGGAGGGGATAAGACCCAGTACTTC. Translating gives CASSVAGGDKTQYF.